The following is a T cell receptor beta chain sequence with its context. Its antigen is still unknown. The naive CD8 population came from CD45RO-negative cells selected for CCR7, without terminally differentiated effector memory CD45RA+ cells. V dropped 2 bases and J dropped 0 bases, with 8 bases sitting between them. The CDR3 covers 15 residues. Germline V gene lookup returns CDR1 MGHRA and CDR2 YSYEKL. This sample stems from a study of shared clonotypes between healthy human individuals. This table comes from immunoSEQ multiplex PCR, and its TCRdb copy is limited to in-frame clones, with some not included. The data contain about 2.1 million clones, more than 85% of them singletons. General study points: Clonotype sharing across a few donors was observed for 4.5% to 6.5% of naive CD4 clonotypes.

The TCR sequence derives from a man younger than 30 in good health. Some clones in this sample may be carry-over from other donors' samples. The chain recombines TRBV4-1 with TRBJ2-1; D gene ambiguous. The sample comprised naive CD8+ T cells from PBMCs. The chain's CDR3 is CASSQPVGSYNEQFF. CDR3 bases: TGCGCCAGCAGCCAACCAGTAGGCTCCTACAATGAGCAGTTCTTC.